These 10 T cell receptor beta chains were sequenced from one sample in a study of blood T cell repertoires in COVID-19. Sequencing used immunoSEQ multiplex PCR; TCRdb keeps in-frame clones, though not all of them. This sample has 150,000 to 200,000 clones, with 85% found just once. Sequencing used peripheral blood. These receptors were obtained from a human donor with acute or convalescent COVID-19. The donor label of this sample is uncertain.

The J gene is TRBJ1-6, the V gene TRBV3-1 (or the pseudogene TRBV3-2); D possibly corresponds to TRBD1 (5 bases). V shed 3 bases and J shed 9 bases, with 12 bases lying between them. Germline CDR1 LGHDT, CDR2 YNNKEL (reference sequence). The CDR3 covers 14 residues. The CDR3, as DNA: TGTGCCAGCAGCCATCCTCAGGGAACTTCACCCCTCCACTTT. It codes for CASSHPQGTSPLHF.

The V call is TRBV7-6, the J call TRBJ1-1, with a possible D match to TRBD1 (5 bases). This CDR3 spans 16 amino acids. The germline CDR1 and CDR2 sequences are SGHVS and FNYEAQ. With 1 base removed from V and 0 bases from J, the gap between germline ends came to 12 bases. Here the CDR3 reads CASSLEAGFMNTEAFF. The DNA for the CDR3 is TGTGCCAGCAGCTTAGAAGCAGGGTTCATGAACACTGAAGCTTTCTTT.

The CDR3 reads CASSVAPGQAPDGYTF. CDR3 bases: TGTGCCAGCAGCGTAGCCCCCGGACAGGCCCCCGATGGCTACACCTTC. The chain combines TRBV9 with TRBJ1-2, with 7 positions matching TRBD1. The CDR3 is made up of 16 amino acids. The germline gives CDR1 SGDLS, CDR2 YYNGEE. After removal of 0 bases from V and 6 bases from J, the junction contained 11 bases not matched to a gene.

Of note for this clone: The junction departs from germline at one end; a sequencing error may be responsible. V and J are TRBV3-1 (or the pseudogene TRBV3-2) and TRBJ1-1; 10 nucleotides align to TRBD1. The V gene's germline CDR1 is LGHDT and CDR2 YNNKEL (reference sequence). The length of the CDR3 is 14 residues. The CDR3 reads CASRHGDRGTEAFF. The CDR3 region has the DNA TGTGCCAGCCGCCACGGGGACAGGGGAACTGAAGCTTTCTTT.

The chain carries TRBV5-1 and TRBJ1-3, with TRBD1 matching 11 bases. The CDR3 is made up of 19 amino acids. V was clipped by 6 bases and J by 3 bases; unmatched bases: 17. The germline V gene has CDR1 SGHRS and CDR2 YFSETQ. The CDR3 reads CASKGQPGQGDLGGNTIYF. As DNA, the CDR3 is TGCGCCAGCAAGGGACAACCGGGACAGGGGGACCTCGGTGGAAACACCATATATTTT.

The J gene is TRBJ1-6, the V gene TRBV3-1 (or the pseudogene TRBV3-2), with 8 bases that match TRBD1. Germline-derived CDR1 and CDR2 are LGHDT and YNNKEL (reference sequence). J lost 14 bases, V lost 4 bases, and 7 bases had no gene match. The CDR3 runs 13 residues. CDR3 coding DNA: TGTGCCAGCAGCCCCGGACAGGGTCGATCCCTCCACTTT. Residues: CASSPGQGRSLHF.

This chain links TRBV6-4 with TRBJ1-1, with TRBD1 as a possible D gene (6 bases). Trimming pared 7 bases from V and 1 base from J, leaving 13 bases between. Germline V gene lookup returns CDR1 MRHNA and CDR2 SNTAGT. The CDR3 runs 14 residues. Here the CDR3 reads CASKQGPQNTEAFF. CDR3 DNA sequence: TGTGCCAGCAAACAGGGCCCCCAGAACACTGAAGCTTTCTTT.

The rearrangement links TRBV7-8 to TRBJ1-1; D gene ambiguous. V shed 5 bases and J shed 6 bases, with 10 bases lying between them. Germline loops: CDR1 SGHVS, CDR2 FQNEAQ. This CDR3 contains 12 residues. Here the CDR3 reads CASSPTSAEAFF. The DNA of the CDR3 is TGTGCCAGCAGCCCCACTTCCGCTGAAGCTTTCTTT.

This clone was seen only a few times. J is TRBJ2-1 and V is TRBV7-3; no firm D call. CDR3 length: 15 amino acids. Germline-derived CDR1 and CDR2 are SGHTA and FQGTGA. Trimming left V 4 bases short and J 1 base short, with 11 bases between. The CDR3 is CASSSGSSSYNEQFF. Written as DNA, the CDR3 is TGTGCCAGCAGCTCGGGTAGTTCTTCCTACAATGAGCAGTTCTTC.

The table lists this clone with a count of one. The chain employs TRBV19 and TRBJ2-2; a weak D match, TRBD1 (6 bases). Germline CDR1 reads LNHDA; CDR2 reads SQIVND (reference sequence). V was pared by 6 bases and J by 4 bases, with 12 bases between. CDR3 length: 14 residues. The CDR3, as DNA: TGTGCCAGTAGGTCCAGGGGTCGCACCGGGGAGCTGTTTTTT. This encodes CASRSRGRTGELFF.